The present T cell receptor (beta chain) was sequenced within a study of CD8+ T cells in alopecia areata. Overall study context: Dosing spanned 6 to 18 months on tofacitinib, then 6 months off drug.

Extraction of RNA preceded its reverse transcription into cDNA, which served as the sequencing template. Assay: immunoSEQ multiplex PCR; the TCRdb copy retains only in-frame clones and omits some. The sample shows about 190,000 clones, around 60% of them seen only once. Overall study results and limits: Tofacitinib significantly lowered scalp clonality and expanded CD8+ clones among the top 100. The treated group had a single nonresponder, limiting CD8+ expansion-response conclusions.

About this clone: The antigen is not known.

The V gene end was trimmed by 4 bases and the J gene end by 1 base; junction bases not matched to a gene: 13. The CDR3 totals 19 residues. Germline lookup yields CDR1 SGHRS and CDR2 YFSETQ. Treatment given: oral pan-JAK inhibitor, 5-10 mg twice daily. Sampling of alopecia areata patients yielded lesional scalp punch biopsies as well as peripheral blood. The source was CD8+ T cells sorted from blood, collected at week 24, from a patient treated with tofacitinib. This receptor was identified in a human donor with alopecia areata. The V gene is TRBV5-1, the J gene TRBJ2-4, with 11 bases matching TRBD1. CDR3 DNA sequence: TGCGCCAGCAGCACCTCGGACAGGGGGCCGGGGGAGGCCAAAAACATTCAGTACTTC. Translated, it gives CASSTSDRGPGEAKNIQYF.